The 30 T cell receptor beta chains presented below share a single source sample, sequenced in a study of T cells in Graves' hyperthyroidism and ophthalmopathy. What was amplified from RNA transcripts were TCR beta CDR3 regions. Primed by the HTBI set, a first-round RT-PCR was run on the TCR CDR3. TCRdb reprocessed the multiplex PCR reads via MiXCR and lists one record per CDR3 protein. The sample lists nearly 600,000 distinct CDR3 sequences, 14% occurring once. Material for sequencing was blood. The receptors were sampled from a woman in her 30s with Graves' hyperthyroidism that later progressed to Graves' ophthalmopathy.

The V call is TRBV4-1, the J call TRBJ2-1, with a weak D call TRBD2 (6 bases). Germline CDR1 is MGHRA and CDR2 is YSYEKL. Trimming left V 0 bases short and J 0 bases short, with 9 bases between. The CDR3 is made up of 16 amino acids. Here the CDR3 DNA reads TGCGCCAGCAGCCAAGATGTCGGGAGCTCCTACAATGAGCAGTTCTTC. Translation: CASSQDVGSSYNEQFF.

This clonotype has at least ten counts. This rearrangement joins TRBV28 to TRBJ2-1, with 11 bases that match TRBD2. Per the germline V gene, CDR1 is MDHEN and CDR2 is SYDVKM. J lost 5 bases, V lost 3 bases, and 3 bases had no gene match. This CDR3 region has 15 residues. The CDR3 sequence: CASSLVLAGDNEQFF. CDR3 coding DNA: TGTGCCAGCAGTTTGGTACTAGCGGGAGACAATGAGCAGTTCTTC. The variable domain in full, with the rest retrieved from reference TRBV28 and TRBJ2-1, is DVKVTQSSRYLVKRTGEKVFLECVQDMDHENMFWYRQDPGLGLRLIYFSYDVKMKEKGDIPEGYSVSREKKERFSLILESASTNQTSMYLCASSLVLAGDNEQFFGPGTRLTVL.

This clonotype was counted between two and nine times. The rearrangement links TRBV4-3 to TRBJ2-3, with D perhaps being TRBD1 or TRBD2 (6 bases each). This CDR3 is built from 17 residues. Germline V CDR1 and CDR2: LGHNA, YSLEER. V was trimmed by 1 base and J by 7 bases, leaving 21 bases between them. CDR3 DNA sequence: TGCGCCAGCAGCCAAGGCCGAGGGGGGATTGGCGGAAATACGCAGTATTTT. Its protein product is CASSQGRGGIGGNTQYF.

This clonotype was recorded at least ten times. The J gene is TRBJ1-2, the V gene TRBV15, with TRBD1 matching 7 bases. The CDR3 totals 17 residues. In germline, CDR1 is LNHNV, CDR2 YYDKDF (reference sequence). The V and J ends lost 0 bases and 1 base, in that order; junction bases with no gene match: 8. CDR3 sequence: CATSRDPGGRGNYGYTF. Here the CDR3 DNA reads TGTGCCACCAGCAGAGATCCAGGGGGACGGGGTAACTATGGCTACACCTTC.

This clonotype was picked up many times. V gene TRBV5-5 combines with J gene TRBJ2-1; D might be TRBD2 (5 bases). This CDR3 region has 15 residues. V lost 4 bases and J 2 bases, leaving 13 bases between the germline ends. CDR1 and CDR2 (germline): SGHKS, YYEKEE (reference sequence). CDR3 nucleotide sequence: TGTGCCAGCAGCCATCGGGGTGGGACCTACAATGAGCAGTTCTTC. It encodes CASSHRGGTYNEQFF.

The sample holds a few counts of this clonotype. This chain joins TRBV7-8 and TRBJ2-3; D uncertain. V was trimmed by 1 base and J by 0 bases, leaving 14 bases between them. CDR3 size: 17 residues. Germline CDR1 and CDR2: SGHVS and FQNEAQ. The CDR3 DNA reads TGTGCCAGCAGCTTAGGGGCGTCTATCACTAGCACAGATACGCAGTATTTT. Its protein is CASSLGASITSTDTQYF.

This chain's CDR3 is CASSPPSTGRLDTQYF. CDR3 DNA: TGTGCCAGCTCACCGCCCTCGACAGGGAGGTTGGATACGCAGTATTTT. The J gene is TRBJ2-3, the V gene TRBV18; a possible D gene is TRBD1 (7 bases). The germline gives CDR1 KGHSH, CDR2 LQKENI. The length of the CDR3 is 16 residues. Trimming cost V 3 bases and J 6 bases, with 19 bases left between them.

This clonotype was counted ten times or more. The CDR3 reads CAIRTGGSGNTIYF. Written as DNA, the CDR3 is TGTGCCATCAGAACAGGGGGCTCTGGAAACACCATATATTTT. V and J are TRBV10-3 and TRBJ1-3, with 8 positions matching TRBD1. Germline values: CDR1 ENHRY, CDR2 SYGVKD. J lost 0 bases, V lost 6 bases, and 1 base had no gene match. This CDR3 spans 14 amino acids.

There are many counts of this clonotype. The chain has TRBV19 and TRBJ1-6; D not resolved. CDR3 size: 15 residues. Germline CDR1 and CDR2: LNHDA and SQIVND (reference sequence). The germline V and J ends were trimmed by 7 bases and 7 bases, with 17 bases remaining between them. The CDR3 region is CASTNVWGGNSPLHF. CDR3 DNA: TGTGCCAGTACTAACGTCTGGGGAGGGAATTCACCCCTCCACTTT.

In this sample, this clonotype turned up many times. The V gene is TRBV28, the J gene TRBJ1-2, with D possibly TRBD1 on 5 matching bases. Germline V CDR1 and CDR2: MDHEN, SYDVKM. V was cut by 3 bases and J by 4 bases, with 15 bases left in between. This CDR3 is built from 15 residues. This chain's CDR3 is CASSFLLQGGYGYTF. The CDR3 DNA reads as TGTGCCAGCAGTTTTCTTCTCCAGGGAGGCTATGGCTACACCTTC.

The chain combines TRBV27 with TRBJ1-5, with D possibly matching TRBD1 (6 bases). The CDR3 length is 10 residues. CDR1 is MNHEY, CDR2 SMNVEV, per germline (reference sequence). In DNA form, the CDR3 reads TGTACTCACAACCGGGACACTCAGCATTTT. It is translated as CTHNRDTQHF.

This clonotype has at least ten counts. V and J are TRBV9 and TRBJ1-1; D is undetermined. V was clipped by 2 bases and J by 4 bases, with 9 bases between them. The CDR3 is 13 amino acids. The germline CDR1 and CDR2 sequences are SGDLS and YYNGEE. The CDR3: CASSVGRLTEAFF. The CDR3 DNA reads TGTGCCAGCAGCGTTGGGAGACTCACTGAAGCTTTCTTT. The variable domain in full, with the rest retrieved from reference TRBV9 and TRBJ1-1, is DSGVTQTPKHLITATGQRVTLRCSPRSGDLSVYWYQQSLDQGLQFLIQYYNGEERAKGNILERFSAQQFPDLHSELNLSSLELGDSALYFCASSVGRLTEAFFGQGTRLTVV.

The CDR3 reads CSARGETYSYTF. The CDR3 DNA is TGCAGTGCTAGGGGGGAGACTTATAGCTACACCTTC. The V call is TRBV20-1, the J call TRBJ1-2, with D possibly TRBD1 on 5 matching bases. V lost 3 bases and J lost 9, with 14 bases in between. The CDR3 is 12 residues long. Germline V gives CDR1 DFQATT, CDR2 SNEGSKA (reference sequence).

The chain carries TRBV25-1 and TRBJ1-1; D remains unclear. CDR3 size: 12 residues. V was pared by 7 bases and J by 3 bases, with 9 bases between. CDR1 and CDR2 (germline): MGHDK, SYGVNS. The CDR3: CASIAPDTEAFF. DNA of the CDR3: TGTGCCAGCATAGCTCCAGACACTGAAGCTTTCTTT.

This clonotype was recorded at least ten times. The chain has TRBV4-3 and TRBJ1-6; no clear D gene. CDR1 and CDR2 (germline): LGHNA, YSLEER. The CDR3 consists of 13 residues. The V end lost 4 bases, the J end lost 7 bases, and 8 bases lay between the germline ends. Here the CDR3 reads CASSPGSNSPLHF. CDR3 in DNA: TGCGCCAGCAGCCCGGGCAGCAATTCACCCCTCCACTTT.

The chain carries TRBV19 and TRBJ1-2; D ambiguous. The V end was cut by 0 bases, the J end by 3 bases, with 20 bases between. Germline V gene data show CDR1 as LNHDA and CDR2 as SQIVND (reference sequence). The CDR3 covers 18 residues. CDR3 protein: CASSIDWAVLPADYGYTF. In nucleotides, the CDR3 is TGTGCCAGTAGTATAGACTGGGCCGTACTCCCCGCCGACTATGGCTACACCTTC.

This clonotype was seen a handful of times. The chain uses TRBV24-1 and TRBJ2-6; D tentatively reads TRBD1 or TRBD2 (5 bases each). Germline V gives CDR1 KGHDR, CDR2 SFDVKD. This CDR3 contains 16 residues. V was cut by 5 bases and J by 0 bases, with 10 bases left in between. The CDR3, as DNA: TGTGCCACCAGTGGGGGGATCTACTCTGGGGCCAACGTCCTGACTTTC. Protein product: CATSGGIYSGANVLTF.

On this clonotype itself: This clone may be a read error of a much larger clone one base away. The chain recombines TRBV3-1 with TRBJ1-1; 7 bases agree with TRBD1. Trimming at V came to 8 bases and at J to 5 bases, leaving 11 bases not matched to a gene. The germline CDR1 and CDR2 sequences are LGHDT and YNNKEL (reference sequence). There are 14 residues in the CDR3. The CDR3 is CASRYGTVDTEAFF. The CDR3 DNA follows: TGTGCCAGCCGTTACGGGACAGTGGATACTGAAGCTTTCTTT.

This clonotype came up a few times. V and J are TRBV15 and TRBJ2-7, with D unresolved. The CDR3 is 14 amino acids. Trimming left V 4 bases short and J 5 bases short, with 15 bases between. The germline gives CDR1 LNHNV, CDR2 YYDKDF (reference sequence). In nucleotides, the CDR3 is TGTGCCACCAGCAACTCGCACGTGGTGCACGAGCAGTACTTC. It translates to CATSNSHVVHEQYF.

The table lists this clonotype with a count of one. This chain connects TRBV28 to TRBJ2-1; a weak D match, TRBD2 (6 bases). This CDR3 spans 14 amino acids. The V gene lost 3 bases and the J gene lost 4 bases, with 10 bases spanning the gap. Looked up from germline, CDR1 is MDHEN and CDR2 is SYDVKM. This chain's CDR3 is CASSLRAGYNEQFF. The CDR3 region has the DNA TGTGCCAGCAGTTTGCGGGCGGGGTACAATGAGCAGTTCTTC.

In its sample, this clonotype was seen many times. The J gene is TRBJ2-1, the V gene TRBV6-1; TRBD1 matches 8 bases. V lost 4 bases, J lost 7 bases, and 6 bases stayed unmatched. This CDR3 comprises 14 residues. Germline V gives CDR1 MNHNS, CDR2 SASEGT. This CDR3 reads CASSVTQGANEQFF. The CDR3 bases are TGTGCCAGCAGTGTGACCCAGGGGGCAAATGAGCAGTTCTTC.

This clonotype was seen repeatedly, ten times or more. The rearrangement uses TRBV4-3 and TRBJ1-2; tentative D call: TRBD1 (6 bases). Germline CDR1 reads LGHNA; CDR2 reads YSLEER. Trimming cost V 0 bases and J 3 bases, with 14 bases left between them. The CDR3 has 16 amino acids. DNA of the CDR3: TGCGCCAGCAGCCAAGATCCCCAGGGGCTAGACTATGGCTACACCTTC. Residues: CASSQDPQGLDYGYTF.

The V gene is TRBV6-5, the J gene TRBJ1-4; perhaps TRBD1 as D (5 bases). CDR1 is MNHEY, CDR2 SVGAGI, per germline. V was pared by 2 bases and J by 4 bases, with 20 bases between. This CDR3 is 18 amino acids long. CDR3 residues: CASSYPKWAGNYNEKLFF. The CDR3 region has the DNA TGTGCCAGCAGTTACCCCAAATGGGCAGGGAATTATAATGAAAAACTGTTTTTT.

This clonotype was seen repeatedly, ten times or more. The gene calls are TRBV5-6 and TRBJ2-3, with a weak D call TRBD1 (6 bases). CDR3 length: 13 residues. Germline CDR1 and CDR2: SGHDT and YYEEEE. With 3 bases removed from V and 6 bases from J, the gap between germline ends came to 11 bases. The CDR3 bases are TGTGCCAGCAGCTGGGGAACAGGGGATACGCAGTATTTT. Translating it yields CASSWGTGDTQYF. Variable domain in full (rest from reference TRBV5-6 and TRBJ2-3): DAGVTQSPTHLIKTRGQQVTLRCSPKSGHDTVSWYQQALGQGPQFIFQYYEEEERQRGNFPDRFSGHQFPNYSSELNVNALLLGDSALYLCASSWGTGDTQYFGPGTRLTVL.

In this sample, this clonotype turned up many times. The gene calls are TRBV11-2 and TRBJ2-1; a possible D gene is TRBD2 (6 bases). The CDR3 loop spans 12 amino acids. Trimming pared 5 bases from V and 8 bases from J, leaving 10 bases between. Germline V gives CDR1 SGHAT, CDR2 FQNNGV. The DNA of the CDR3 is TGTGCCAGCAGCCGGGGGACGGATGAGCAGTTCTTC. Translated: CASSRGTDEQFF.

This clonotype came up many times. This sequence joins TRBV30 and TRBJ1-1; D not certain. The CDR3 extends over 13 amino acids. The V end was cut by 1 base, the J end by 2 bases, with 8 bases between. Germline V gene sequence: CDR1 GTSNPN, CDR2 SVGIG (reference sequence). The CDR3 sequence is CAWSERANTEAFF. DNA for the CDR3: TGTGCCTGGAGTGAAAGGGCTAACACTGAAGCTTTCTTT.

This clonotype was seen at least ten times. The rearrangement joins TRBV5-1 to TRBJ2-7, with 8 bases identical to TRBD1. Germline V lookup: CDR1 SGHRS, CDR2 YFSETQ. Germline trimming cut 3 bases from V and 0 bases from J; bases unmatched to any gene: 5. The CDR3 sequence is 15 residues long. CDR3 sequence: CASSYRQGASYEQYF. In DNA, the CDR3 is TGCGCCAGCAGCTATAGGCAGGGGGCCTCCTACGAGCAGTACTTC.

This clonotype was found many times. This chain connects TRBV12-3 or TRBV12-4 to TRBJ2-2; the D is unclear. Trimming took off 7 bases at V and 1 base at J, with 7 bases between the two ends. The CDR3 length is 13 residues. The CDR3 sequence is CASNSLNTGELFF. CDR3 coding DNA: TGTGCCAGCAACTCCTTGAACACCGGGGAGCTGTTTTTT.

This clonotype was seen repeatedly, ten times or more. This chain uses TRBV24-1 with TRBJ2-1; TRBD1 is a possible D gene (5 bases). The V end lost 10 bases, the J end lost 3 bases, and 12 bases lay between the germline ends. Germline CDR1 and CDR2: KGHDR and SFDVKD. The length of the CDR3 is 13 residues. In DNA, the CDR3 is TGTGCCACACAGGCCCTTGACTACAATGAGCAGTTCTTC. Protein: CATQALDYNEQFF.

Ten or more counts support this clonotype. V gene TRBV28 combines with J gene TRBJ2-1, with 10 bases fitting TRBD2. With V trimmed by 5 bases and J by 6 bases, 10 bases remained unmatched. Germline V gene lookup returns CDR1 MDHEN and CDR2 SYDVKM. The CDR3 sequence is 16 residues long. CDR3 in amino acids: CASSPRGLAKRNEQFF. In DNA form, the CDR3 reads TGTGCCAGCAGTCCGCGGGGACTAGCGAAACGCAATGAGCAGTTCTTC.